What follows is one TCR beta chain and its context. The antigen remains undetermined. The data originate from a study of STAT3 mutations in large granular lymphocyte leukemia. Overall study findings and caveats: TCR clonotype switching after therapy occurred in about 30% of the 18 patients. Treatment regimens differed across patients between samplings. In T-cell large granular lymphocyte leukemia, about half of patients showed multiple immunodominant subclonotypes. A small but highly pathogenic clone may have been missed.

The germline V gene encodes CDR1 SGHAT and CDR2 FQNNGV. V was pared by 8 bases and J by 1 base, with 15 bases between. This CDR3 spans 15 amino acids. The table came from immunoSEQ multiplex PCR; TCRdb's copy has only in-frame clones and leaves some out. Of about 34,000 clones in the sample, about 86% were seen once. Sequenced sample: peripheral blood mononuclear cells. This TCR was sampled from a man between 60 and 75 years old with T-cell large granular lymphocyte leukemia. Some clones in this sample may be carry-over from other donors' samples. This sequence joins TRBV11-2 and TRBJ2-1, with a weak D call TRBD1 (6 bases). CDR3: CASATGTPSYNEQFF. CDR3 DNA: TGTGCCAGCGCGACCGGGACACCATCCTACAATGAGCAGTTCTTC.